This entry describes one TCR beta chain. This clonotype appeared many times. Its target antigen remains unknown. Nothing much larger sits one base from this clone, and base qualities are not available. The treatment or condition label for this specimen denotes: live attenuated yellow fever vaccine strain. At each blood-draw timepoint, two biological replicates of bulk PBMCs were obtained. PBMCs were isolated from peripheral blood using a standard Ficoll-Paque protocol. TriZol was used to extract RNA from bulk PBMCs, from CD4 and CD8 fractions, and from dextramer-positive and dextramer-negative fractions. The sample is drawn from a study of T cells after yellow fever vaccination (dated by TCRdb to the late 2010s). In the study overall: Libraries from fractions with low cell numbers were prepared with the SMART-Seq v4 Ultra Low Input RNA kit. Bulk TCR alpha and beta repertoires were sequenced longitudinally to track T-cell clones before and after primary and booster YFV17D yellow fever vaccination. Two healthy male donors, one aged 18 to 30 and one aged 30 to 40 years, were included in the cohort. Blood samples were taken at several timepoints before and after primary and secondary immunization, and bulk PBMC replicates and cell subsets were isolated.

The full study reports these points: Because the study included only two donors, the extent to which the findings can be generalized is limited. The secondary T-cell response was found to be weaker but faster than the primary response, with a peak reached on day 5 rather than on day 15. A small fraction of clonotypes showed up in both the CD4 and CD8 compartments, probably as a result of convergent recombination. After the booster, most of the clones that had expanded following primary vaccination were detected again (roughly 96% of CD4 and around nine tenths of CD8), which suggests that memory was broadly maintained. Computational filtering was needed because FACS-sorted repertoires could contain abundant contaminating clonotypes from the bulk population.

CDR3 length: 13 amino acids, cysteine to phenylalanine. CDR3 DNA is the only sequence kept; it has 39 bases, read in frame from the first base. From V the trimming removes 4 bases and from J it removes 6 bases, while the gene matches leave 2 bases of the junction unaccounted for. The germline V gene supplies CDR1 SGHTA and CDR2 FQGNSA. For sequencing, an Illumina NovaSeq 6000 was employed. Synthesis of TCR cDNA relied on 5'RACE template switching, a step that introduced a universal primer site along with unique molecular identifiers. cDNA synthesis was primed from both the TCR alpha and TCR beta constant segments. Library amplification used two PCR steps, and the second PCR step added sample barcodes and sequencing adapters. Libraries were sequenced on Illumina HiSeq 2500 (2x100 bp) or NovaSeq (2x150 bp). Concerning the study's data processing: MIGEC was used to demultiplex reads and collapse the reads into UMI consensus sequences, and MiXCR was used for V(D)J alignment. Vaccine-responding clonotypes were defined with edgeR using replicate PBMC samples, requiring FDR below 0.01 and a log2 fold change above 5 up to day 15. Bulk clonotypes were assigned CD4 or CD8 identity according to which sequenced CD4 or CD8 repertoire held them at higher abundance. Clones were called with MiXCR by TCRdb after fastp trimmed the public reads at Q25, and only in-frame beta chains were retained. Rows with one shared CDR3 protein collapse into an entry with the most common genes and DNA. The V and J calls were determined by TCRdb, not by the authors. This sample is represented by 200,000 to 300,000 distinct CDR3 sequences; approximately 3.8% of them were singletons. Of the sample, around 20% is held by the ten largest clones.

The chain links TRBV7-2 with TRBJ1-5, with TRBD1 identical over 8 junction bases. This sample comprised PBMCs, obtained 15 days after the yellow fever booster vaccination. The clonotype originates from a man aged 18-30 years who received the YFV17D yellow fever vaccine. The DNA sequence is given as TGTGCCAGCAGCTCGGACAGGGTTCAGCCCCAGCATTTT. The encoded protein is CASSSDRVQPQHF.